The entry below gives a single T cell receptor (beta chain) sequence along with its context. The antigen is undetermined. Other DNA sequences in this sample translate to the same CDR3. This entry belongs to a study of beta chain features in type 1 diabetes. Study-level background: Age, gender and cell yields were similar between patients and healthy donors.

This CDR3 is built from 14 residues. Germline values: CDR1 KGHSH, CDR2 LQKENI. V gave up 3 bases and J gave up 0 bases, with 7 bases separating them. Donors contributed one heparinised blood draw apiece, averaging roughly 0.12 L. Expressed TCRB transcripts were sequenced because the entire RNA isolate underwent reverse transcription. Regulatory, naive and central memory T cell samples averaged about 3.5 million reads. Repertoires were generated with immunoSEQ multiplex PCR, while TCRdb's copy carries only in-frame clones and drops some. The data show roughly 500,000 clones, with approximately 10% seen just once and about 0.045% held by the top ten. The study, taken as a whole, reports: Shorter TCRB CDR3s, moderately but significantly so, marked every one of the four CD4+ subsets in Type 1 diabetes patients.

The TCR was taken from a woman aged 18-29 years in good health. The rearrangement links TRBV18 to TRBJ2-3; D unresolved. The sample was naive CD4+ T cells from blood. The CDR3 reads CASSPAVSTDTQYF. CDR3 in DNA: TGTGCCAGCTCACCGGCTGTCAGCACAGATACGCAGTATTTT.